This TCR beta chain appears in the sequencing data of a study of graft-versus-host responses after intestinal transplantation. On the study more broadly: Uniformly, recipients were administered anti-thymocyte globulin induction with subsequent tacrolimus and steroids for about 3 years.

Study results and limitations: Graft-donor T cell macrochimerism in patients accompanied high graft-versus-host to host-versus-graft clonal ratios in allografts. Recipient marrow contained GvH clones, some of which appeared first in ileum or blood.

Worth noting for this clone: What it binds is not known.

Using immunoSEQ multiplex PCR, the repertoire was profiled, and TCRdb retains in-frame clones only, with some absent. The table lists tens of thousands of clones, around 90% of them singletons. Intraepithelial plus lamina propria lymphocytes were released by processing graft tissue. Sequences were derived from ileum tissue, sampled less than 400 days after transplant. This TCR derives from a human patient who received an intestinal transplant, so some T cells may come from the graft donor.

This CDR3 is CASFKQGNYEQYF. The CDR3 nucleotides are TGTGCCAGCTTTAAACAGGGTAACTACGAGCAGTACTTC. The J gene is TRBJ2-7, the V gene TRBV6-5, with D maybe TRBD1 (6 bases). Looked up from germline, CDR1 is MNHEY and CDR2 is SVGAGI. Trimming removed 8 bases from V and 3 bases from J, with 14 bases in between. The length of the CDR3 is 13 residues.